This T cell receptor beta chain was captured by sequencing in a study of blood T cell repertoires in COVID-19. Original methodology: Scientists estimated how many nucleated cells there were by amplifying reference gene primers. Profiled with immunoSEQ multiplex PCR; TCRdb holds only in-frame clones, not every one. Clone size and V and J calls were adopted from that table, with D and trimming inferred from the DNA. The profile shows over 200,000 clones, more than 75% of them singletons. A single count supports this clone. The TCR sequence derives from a woman between 40 and 50 years old who had recovered from COVID-19. The sequenced material came from peripheral blood.

The CDR3 nucleotides are TGTGCCACCAGCAGAGGGCCCGAGGGCGGTCAGCCCCAGCATTTT. Protein product: CATSRGPEGGQPQHF. The rearrangement uses TRBV15 and TRBJ1-5, with D unclear. The CDR3 runs to 15 residues. CDR1 is LNHNV and CDR2 is YYDKDF in the germline V gene (reference sequence). V was shortened by 1 base and J by 6 bases, with 13 bases between the two germline ends.